The source of this T cell receptor beta chain is a study of OX40 agonist ivuxolimab in advanced cancers. Study overall: At doses from 0.01 to 10 mg/kg, patients were given intravenous ivuxolimab every 2 weeks.

Sequencing used immunoSEQ multiplex PCR; TCRdb keeps in-frame clones, though not all of them. The sample contains over 60,000 clones, roughly nine tenths of which appear only once. The V and J ends lost 5 bases and 2 bases, in that order; junction bases with no gene match: 16. Germline lookup yields CDR1 SNHLY and CDR2 FYNNEI. This CDR3 contains 18 residues. No patient had autoimmune disease or received systemic immunosuppression. On cycle 4 day 1 and cycle 7 day 1, as well as at baseline, blood was sampled. Material: CD4+ or CD8+ T cells sorted from blood, obtained in a trial of the OX40 agonist ivuxolimab. This chain connects TRBV2 to TRBJ2-7, with 9 bases fitting TRBD1. The clonotype was recovered from an adult with an advanced solid tumor such as melanoma, head and neck, liver or kidney cancer. CDR3 bases: TGTGCCAGCAGTACATCAGTTGCAACAGGGGGCACAACCTACGAGCAGTACTTC. Its translation: CASSTSVATGGTTYEQYF.